This T cell receptor beta chain is drawn from a study of cytomegalovirus exposure and HLA in healthy donors. Note on this clone: The antigen is undetermined.

Study-wide results and caveats: In a later analysis, parvovirus B19, influenza, CMV and Epstein-Barr virus appeared linked to several top co-occurrence clusters. V segments that were indistinguishable, TRBV6-2 and TRBV6-3 among them, were omitted from analysis. It was likely that a cluster of highly shared sequence variants was a sequencing artifact.

With 60 Vbeta and 13 Jbeta primers, the PCR was carried out. Original methodology: Some 80 million unique TCR beta chains, roughly 11 million shared, were counted in a later analysis. Sequencing was performed with immunoSEQ multiplex PCR; in TCRdb, only in-frame clones are kept and a portion is missing. From that table come the V and J calls and clone size; the DNA was used to work out D and trimming. Seen here are 90,000 to 120,000 clones, about 79% observed once, and the top ten hold under 5%. This CDR3 has 14 amino acids. Germline V gene lookup returns CDR1 LNHNV and CDR2 YYDKDF (reference sequence). Trimming shortened V by 0 bases and J by 7 bases, and 10 bases separated the two germline ends.

Material: PBMCs. This clonotype was obtained from a female donor in good health and CMV-seropositive. The rearrangement joins TRBV15 to TRBJ1-5, with D hard to call. CDR3 amino acids: CATSRDQMRQPQHF. The CDR3 DNA follows: TGTGCCACCAGCAGAGATCAAATGAGGCAGCCCCAGCATTTT.